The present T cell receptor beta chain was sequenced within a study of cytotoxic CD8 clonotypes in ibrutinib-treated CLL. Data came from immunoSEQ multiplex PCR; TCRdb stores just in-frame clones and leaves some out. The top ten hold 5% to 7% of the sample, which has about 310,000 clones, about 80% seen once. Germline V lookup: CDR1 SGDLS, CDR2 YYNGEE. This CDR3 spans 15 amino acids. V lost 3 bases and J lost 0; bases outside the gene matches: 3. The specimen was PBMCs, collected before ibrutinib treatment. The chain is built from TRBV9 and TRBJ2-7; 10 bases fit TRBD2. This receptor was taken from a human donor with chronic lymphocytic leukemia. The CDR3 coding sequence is TGTGCCAGCAGCGCGGGACTAGCGACCTCCTACGAGCAGTACTTC. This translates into CASSAGLATSYEQYF.